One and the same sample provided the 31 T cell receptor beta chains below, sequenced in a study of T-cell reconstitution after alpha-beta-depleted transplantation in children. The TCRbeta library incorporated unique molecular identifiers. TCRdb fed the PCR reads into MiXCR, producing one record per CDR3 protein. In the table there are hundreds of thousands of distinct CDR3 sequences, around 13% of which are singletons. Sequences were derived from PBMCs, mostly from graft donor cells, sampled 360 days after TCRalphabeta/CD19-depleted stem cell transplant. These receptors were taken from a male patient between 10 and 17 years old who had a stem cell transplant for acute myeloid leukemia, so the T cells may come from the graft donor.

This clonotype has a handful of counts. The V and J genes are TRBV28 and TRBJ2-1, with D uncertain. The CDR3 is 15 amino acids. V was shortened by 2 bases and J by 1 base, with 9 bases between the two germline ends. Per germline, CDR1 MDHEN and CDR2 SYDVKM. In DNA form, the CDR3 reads TGTGCCAGCAGTTTAGGCCGGATGTCCTACAATGAGCAGTTCTTC. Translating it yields CASSLGRMSYNEQFF.

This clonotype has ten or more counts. In nucleotides, the CDR3 is TGTGCCAGCAGTCCGGATAGCTCTGGGGCCAACGTCCTGACTTTC. Protein: CASSPDSSGANVLTF. The V and J genes are TRBV12-3 or TRBV12-4 and TRBJ2-6; D is uncertain. This CDR3 contains 15 residues. Trimming shortened V by 5 bases and J by 0 bases, and 8 bases separated the two germline ends.

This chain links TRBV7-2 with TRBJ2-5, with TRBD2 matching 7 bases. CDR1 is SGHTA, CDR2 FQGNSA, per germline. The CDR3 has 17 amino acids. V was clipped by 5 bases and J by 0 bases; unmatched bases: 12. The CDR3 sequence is CASSEWEGKRYQETQYF. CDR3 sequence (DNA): TGTGCCAGCAGCGAATGGGAGGGAAAGCGGTACCAAGAGACCCAGTACTTC.

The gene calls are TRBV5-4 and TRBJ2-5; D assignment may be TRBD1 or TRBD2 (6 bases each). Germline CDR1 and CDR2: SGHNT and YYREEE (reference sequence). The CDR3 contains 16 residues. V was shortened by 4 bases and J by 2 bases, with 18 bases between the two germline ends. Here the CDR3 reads CASSRRGRAYQETQYF. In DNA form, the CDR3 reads TGTGCCAGCAGCCGACGGGGGCGGGCTTATCAAGAGACCCAGTACTTC.

CDR3 in amino acids: CASSLRAYSYEQYF. Here the CDR3 DNA reads TGTGCCAGCAGCCTCAGGGCATACTCCTACGAGCAGTACTTC. The rearrangement uses TRBV3-1 and TRBJ2-7; the D gene is possibly TRBD1 (5 bases). The CDR3 runs 14 residues. CDR1 is LGHDT, CDR2 YNNKEL, per germline (reference sequence). The V gene lost 4 bases and the J gene lost 0 bases, with 10 bases spanning the gap.

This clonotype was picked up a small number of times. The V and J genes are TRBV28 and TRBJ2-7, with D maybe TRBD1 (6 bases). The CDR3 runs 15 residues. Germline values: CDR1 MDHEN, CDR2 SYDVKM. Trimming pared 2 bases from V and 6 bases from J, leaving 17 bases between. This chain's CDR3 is CASSLAQGMAGEQYF. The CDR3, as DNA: TGTGCCAGCAGTTTAGCACAGGGAATGGCGGGCGAGCAGTACTTC.

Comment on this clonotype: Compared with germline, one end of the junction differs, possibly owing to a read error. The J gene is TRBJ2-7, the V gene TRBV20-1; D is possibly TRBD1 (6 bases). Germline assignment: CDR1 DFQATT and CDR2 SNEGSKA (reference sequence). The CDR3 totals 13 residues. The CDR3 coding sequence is TGCTGTGCCTCGACAGGAAGCTCCTACGAGCAGTACTTC. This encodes CCASTGSSYEQYF.

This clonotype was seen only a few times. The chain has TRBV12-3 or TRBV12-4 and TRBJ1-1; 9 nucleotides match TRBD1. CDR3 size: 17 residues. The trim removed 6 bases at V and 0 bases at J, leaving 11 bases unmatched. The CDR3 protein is CASSQPRTGVMNTEAFF. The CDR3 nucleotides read TGTGCCAGCAGCCAACCCCGGACAGGGGTTATGAACACTGAAGCTTTCTTT.

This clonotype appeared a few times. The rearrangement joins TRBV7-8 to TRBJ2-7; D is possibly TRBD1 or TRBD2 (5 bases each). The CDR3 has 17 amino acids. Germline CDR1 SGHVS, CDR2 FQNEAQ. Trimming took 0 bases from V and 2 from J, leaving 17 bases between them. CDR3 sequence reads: CASSLAILRDRTYEQYF. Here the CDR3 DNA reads TGTGCCAGCAGCTTAGCGATTCTCCGGGACCGCACCTACGAGCAGTACTTC.

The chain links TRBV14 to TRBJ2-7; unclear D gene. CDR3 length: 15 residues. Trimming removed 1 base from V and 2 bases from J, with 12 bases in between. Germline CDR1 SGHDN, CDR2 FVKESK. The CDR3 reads CASSQAFGIAYEQYF. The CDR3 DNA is TGTGCCAGCAGCCAAGCCTTCGGTATAGCCTACGAGCAGTACTTC. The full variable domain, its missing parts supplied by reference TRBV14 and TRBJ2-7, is EAGVTQFPSHSVIEKGQTVTLRCDPISGHDNLYWYRRVMGKEIKFLLHFVKESKQDESGMPNNRFLAERTGGTYSTLKVQPAELEDSGVYFCASSQAFGIAYEQYFGPGTRLTVT.

DNA for the CDR3: TGTGCCAGCAGCACCCCGACAGGGGGGACTGAAGCTTTCTTT. It specifies CASSTPTGGTEAFF. This chain links TRBV7-2 with TRBJ1-1; 9 bases match TRBD1. Per germline, CDR1 SGHTA and CDR2 FQGNSA. This CDR3 spans 14 amino acids. V gave up 5 bases and J gave up 5 bases; unmatched junction bases: 6.

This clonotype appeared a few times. The CDR3 DNA sequence: TGTGCCAGCAGCCTACCCCCGGGAAGCACAGATACGCAGTATTTT. Its protein is CASSLPPGSTDTQYF. The chain couples TRBV3-1 to TRBJ2-3, with D perhaps matching TRBD2 (5 bases). This CDR3 has 15 residues. Trimming took 4 bases from V and 0 from J, leaving 11 bases between them. CDR1 and CDR2 (germline): LGHDT, YNNKEL (reference sequence).

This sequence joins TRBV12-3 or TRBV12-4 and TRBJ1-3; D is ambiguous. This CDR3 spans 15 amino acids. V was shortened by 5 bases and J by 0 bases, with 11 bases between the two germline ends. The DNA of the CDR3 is TGTGCCAGCAGTCCTGGGGTACACTCTGGAAACACCATATATTTT. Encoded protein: CASSPGVHSGNTIYF.

The CDR3 DNA reads as TGCAGTGCCCGAGTAGGCGCGGACCCATCCATTGGGTACTTC. Protein sequence: CSARVGADPSIGYF. The V and J genes are TRBV20-1 and TRBJ2-7; no firm D call. V lost 6 bases and J 12 bases, leaving 27 bases between the germline ends. The length of the CDR3 is 14 residues. The germline CDR1 and CDR2 sequences are DFQATT and SNEGSKA (reference sequence).

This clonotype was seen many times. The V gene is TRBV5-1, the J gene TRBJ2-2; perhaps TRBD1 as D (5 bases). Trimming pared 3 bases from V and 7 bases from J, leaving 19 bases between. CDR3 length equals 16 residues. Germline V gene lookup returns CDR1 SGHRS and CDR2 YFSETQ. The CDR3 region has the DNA TGCGCCAGCAGCTCTGGGGCAGGCTCCCAGGGCGGGGAGCTGTTTTTT. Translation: CASSSGAGSQGGELFF.

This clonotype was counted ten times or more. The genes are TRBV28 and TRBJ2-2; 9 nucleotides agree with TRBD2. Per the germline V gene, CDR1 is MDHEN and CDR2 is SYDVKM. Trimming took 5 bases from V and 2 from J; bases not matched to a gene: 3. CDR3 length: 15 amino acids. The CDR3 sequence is CASSPSGANTGELFF. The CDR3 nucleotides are TGTGCCAGCAGTCCTAGCGGGGCTAACACCGGGGAGCTGTTTTTT.

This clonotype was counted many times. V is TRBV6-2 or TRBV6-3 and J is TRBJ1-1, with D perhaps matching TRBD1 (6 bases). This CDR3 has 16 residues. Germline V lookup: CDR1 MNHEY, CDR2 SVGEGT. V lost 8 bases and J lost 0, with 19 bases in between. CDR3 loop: CASLFGGSSMNTEAFF. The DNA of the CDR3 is TGTGCCAGCCTCTTTGGGGGCAGCTCTATGAACACTGAAGCTTTCTTT.

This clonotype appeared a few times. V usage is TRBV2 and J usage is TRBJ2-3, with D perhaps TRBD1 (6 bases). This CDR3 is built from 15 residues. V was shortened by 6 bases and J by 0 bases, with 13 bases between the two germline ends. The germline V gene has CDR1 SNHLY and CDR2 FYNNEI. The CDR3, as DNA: TGTGCCAGCAGCAGGGGCCAACCTAGCACAGATACGCAGTATTTT. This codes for CASSRGQPSTDTQYF.

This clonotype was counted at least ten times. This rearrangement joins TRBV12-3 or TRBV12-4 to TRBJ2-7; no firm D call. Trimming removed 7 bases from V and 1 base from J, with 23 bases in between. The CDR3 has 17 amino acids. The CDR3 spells CASTVILSFSQSYEQYF. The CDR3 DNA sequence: TGTGCCAGCACCGTTATCCTTTCTTTCTCACAATCCTACGAGCAGTACTTC.

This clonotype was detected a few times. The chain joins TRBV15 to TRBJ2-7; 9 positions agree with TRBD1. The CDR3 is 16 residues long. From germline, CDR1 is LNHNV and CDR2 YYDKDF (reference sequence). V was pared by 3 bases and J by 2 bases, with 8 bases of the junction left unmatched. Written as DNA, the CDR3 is TGTGCCACCAGCAGGGGAAGGGACAGGGAACCCTACGAGCAGTACTTC. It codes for CATSRGRDREPYEQYF.

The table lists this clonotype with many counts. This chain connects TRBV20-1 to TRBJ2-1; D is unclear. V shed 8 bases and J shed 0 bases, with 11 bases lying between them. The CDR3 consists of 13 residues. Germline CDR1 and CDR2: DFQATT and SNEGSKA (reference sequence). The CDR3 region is CSPTQSSYNEQFF. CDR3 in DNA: TGCAGTCCAACTCAAAGCTCCTACAATGAGCAGTTCTTC.

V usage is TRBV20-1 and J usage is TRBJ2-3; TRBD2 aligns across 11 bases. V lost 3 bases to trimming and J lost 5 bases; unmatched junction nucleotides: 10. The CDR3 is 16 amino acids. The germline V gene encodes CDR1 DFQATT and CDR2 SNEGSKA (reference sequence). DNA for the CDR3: TGCAGTGCTAGCTCTTTTAGCGGGAGGGCCTTAGATACGCAGTATTTT. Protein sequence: CSASSFSGRALDTQYF.

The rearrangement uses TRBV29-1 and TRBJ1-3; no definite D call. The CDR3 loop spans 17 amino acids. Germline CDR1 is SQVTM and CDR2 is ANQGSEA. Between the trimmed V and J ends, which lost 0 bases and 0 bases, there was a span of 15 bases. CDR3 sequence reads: CSVEDWAPPYSGNTIYF. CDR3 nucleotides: TGCAGCGTTGAAGATTGGGCCCCACCTTACTCTGGAAACACCATATATTTT.

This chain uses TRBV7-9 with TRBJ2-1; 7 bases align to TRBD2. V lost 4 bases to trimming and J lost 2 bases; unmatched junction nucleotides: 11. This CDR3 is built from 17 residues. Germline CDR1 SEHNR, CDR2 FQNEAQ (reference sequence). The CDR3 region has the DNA TGTGCCAGCAGCTCCGATTGGGGCGGGAGAGCCTACAATGAGCAGTTCTTC. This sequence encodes CASSSDWGGRAYNEQFF.

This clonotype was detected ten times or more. In DNA, the CDR3 is TGCAGTGCTAGAGATAGACTAGTGGTAACCGGGGAGCTGTTTTTT. This sequence encodes CSARDRLVVTGELFF. The genes are TRBV20-1 and TRBJ2-2; D is perhaps TRBD2 (6 bases). The germline CDR1 and CDR2 sequences are DFQATT and SNEGSKA (reference sequence). V was trimmed by 0 bases and J by 5 bases, leaving 13 bases between them. This CDR3 is built from 15 residues.

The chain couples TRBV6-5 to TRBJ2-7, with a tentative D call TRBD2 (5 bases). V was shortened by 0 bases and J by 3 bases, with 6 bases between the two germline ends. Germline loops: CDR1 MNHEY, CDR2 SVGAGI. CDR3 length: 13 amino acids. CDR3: CASSYSRDYEQYF. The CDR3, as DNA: TGTGCCAGCAGTTACTCTCGGGACTACGAGCAGTACTTC.

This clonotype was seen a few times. CDR3: CASSLGQNNQPQHF. In nucleotides, the CDR3 is TGCGCCAGCAGCTTGGGACAGAACAATCAGCCCCAGCATTTT. The V gene is TRBV5-1, the J gene TRBJ1-5, with a weak D call TRBD1 (5 bases). CDR3 size: 14 residues. Trimming removed 0 bases from V and 3 bases from J, with 7 bases in between. Germline V CDR1 and CDR2: SGHRS, YFSETQ.

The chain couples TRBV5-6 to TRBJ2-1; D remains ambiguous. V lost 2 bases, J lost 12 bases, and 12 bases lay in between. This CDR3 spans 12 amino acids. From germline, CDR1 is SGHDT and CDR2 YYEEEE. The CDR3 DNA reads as TGTGCCAGCAGCTTTGGGGTTCGTTTGCAGTTCTTC. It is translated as CASSFGVRLQFF.

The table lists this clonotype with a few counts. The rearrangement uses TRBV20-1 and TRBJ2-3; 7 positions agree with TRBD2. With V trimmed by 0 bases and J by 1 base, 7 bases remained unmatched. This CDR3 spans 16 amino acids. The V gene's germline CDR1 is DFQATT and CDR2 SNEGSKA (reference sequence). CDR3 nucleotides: TGCAGTGCTAGAGATCCCGCGGGAGAGGGCACAGATACGCAGTATTTT. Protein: CSARDPAGEGTDTQYF.

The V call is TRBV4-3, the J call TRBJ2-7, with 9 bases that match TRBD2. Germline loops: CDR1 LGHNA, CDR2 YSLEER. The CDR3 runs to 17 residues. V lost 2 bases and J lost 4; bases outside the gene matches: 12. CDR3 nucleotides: TGCGCCAGCAGCCAAATGCGGGGGGGGCCAAGGGAGTACGAGCAGTACTTC. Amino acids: CASSQMRGGPREYEQYF.

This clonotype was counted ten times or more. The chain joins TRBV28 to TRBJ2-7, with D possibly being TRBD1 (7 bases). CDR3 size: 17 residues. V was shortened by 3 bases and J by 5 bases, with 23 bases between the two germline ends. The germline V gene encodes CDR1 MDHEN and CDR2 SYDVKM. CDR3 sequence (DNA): TGTGCCAGCAGTTTTTCCTATTGGGCAGGGGGAGGCCACGAGCAGTACTTC. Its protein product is CASSFSYWAGGGHEQYF.